This T cell receptor (beta chain) was profiled in a study of blood T cell repertoires in COVID-19. Overall study context: Specimens from acute and convalescent COVID-19 originated in the United States, Italy and Spain. T cells, B-cell-depleted T cells, or PBMCs provided the cDNA or gDNA that served as material.

CDR3 length: 16 residues. V dropped 4 bases and J dropped 2; count of bases not matched to a gene: 9. Germline V CDR1 and CDR2: KGHSH, LQKENI. Repertoires were generated with immunoSEQ multiplex PCR, while TCRdb's copy carries only in-frame clones and drops some. Here the sample spans about 200,000 clones, about nine tenths being singletons. The clonotype originates from a man between 18 and 35 years old with active or convalescent COVID-19. The chain carries TRBV18 and TRBJ2-7; 9 nucleotides line up with TRBD1. Source material: peripheral blood. The CDR3 loop is CASSQGSGTGPYEQYF. CDR3 coding DNA: TGTGCCAGCTCACAGGGTTCGGGGACAGGGCCCTACGAGCAGTACTTC.